The 2 T cell receptor beta chains presented below share a single source sample, sequenced in a study of CD8 T cells in Susac syndrome. RNA amounts of about 0.5 to 1 ug underwent reverse transcription with random hexamers. TCRdb reanalysed the immunoSEQ multiplex PCR reads using MiXCR and keeps one entry per CDR3 protein. The table shows 150,000 to 200,000 distinct CDR3 sequences, with 93% occurring only once. Source material: CD4+ T cells from PBMCs. These receptors were collected from a human donor in good health.

The J gene is TRBJ1-2, the V gene TRBV6-5; TRBD1 matches at 7 bases. Per germline, CDR1 MNHEY and CDR2 SVGAGI. This CDR3 has 15 amino acids. The V segment lost 5 bases and the J segment 8 bases; nucleotides outside the gene matches: 14. The CDR3 loop is CASSASGTDERGYTF. CDR3 nucleotide sequence: TGTGCCAGCAGTGCCTCCGGGACAGACGAAAGAGGCTACACCTTC.

Concerning this clonotype: A read error may account for a junction end that differs from germline. V gene TRBV7-8 combines with J gene TRBJ2-7, with D unclear. Germline-derived CDR1 and CDR2 are SGHVS and FQNEAQ. This CDR3 has 14 residues. The DNA of the CDR3 is TGTGCCAGCAGCTTAGCAGAACCCCGGAGACGGTACTCCTTC. Translating gives CASSLAEPRRRYSF.